A single sample gave rise to the 23 T cell receptor beta chains below, sequenced in a study of T-cell reconstitution after alpha-beta-depleted transplantation in children. Preparation of the TCRbeta library used unique molecular identifiers. TCRdb reprocessed the PCR reads with MiXCR, giving one entry per CDR3 protein. The top ten clones hold about a fifth of a sample with some 95,000 distinct CDR3 sequences, around 22% of them seen once. Source: PBMCs, taken before TCRalphabeta/CD19-depleted stem cell transplant. The receptors here all came from a boy younger than 10 with acute lymphoblastic leukemia, due to receive a stem cell transplant.

The V and J genes are TRBV6-2 or TRBV6-3 and TRBJ2-5; TRBD2 matches 13 bases. The V gene's germline CDR1 is MNHEY and CDR2 SVGEGT. CDR3 length: 19 amino acids. J gave up 1 base and V 5 bases, and 13 bases lay outside the gene matches. The CDR3 spells CASSRSDIGLAGAQETQYF. CDR3 nucleotides: TGTGCCAGCAGTCGCTCAGACATAGGACTAGCGGGAGCCCAAGAGACCCAGTACTTC.

The V and J genes are TRBV10-3 and TRBJ2-2; possible D gene TRBD1, 6 bases. This CDR3 comprises 13 residues. The V gene lost 7 bases and the J gene lost 5 bases, with 11 bases spanning the gap. Germline V CDR1 and CDR2: ENHRY, SYGVKD. The CDR3 bases are TGTGCCATCAAGGGGCAGGGGACCGGGGAGCTGTTTTTT. As protein: CAIKGQGTGELFF.

The sample holds a few counts of this clonotype. J is TRBJ2-3 and V is TRBV5-6; no definite D call. From germline, CDR1 is SGHDT and CDR2 YYEEEE. V shed 1 base and J shed 0 bases, with 6 bases lying between them. The CDR3 loop spans 14 amino acids. CDR3 DNA: TGTGCCAGCAGCTTGTACAGAAGCACAGATACGCAGTATTTT. It specifies CASSLYRSTDTQYF. The full variable domain, with the rest looked up from reference TRBV5-6 and TRBJ2-3, is DAGVTQSPTHLIKTRGQQVTLRCSPKSGHDTVSWYQQALGQGPQFIFQYYEEEERQRGNFPDRFSGHQFPNYSSELNVNALLLGDSALYLCASSLYRSTDTQYFGPGTRLTVL.

The J gene is TRBJ2-7, the V gene TRBV5-1; 9 bases are shared with TRBD2. V shed 5 bases and J 0 bases; nucleotides not matched to a gene: 6. The CDR3 extends over 15 amino acids. Germline lookup yields CDR1 SGHRS and CDR2 YFSETQ. CDR3 nucleotides: TGCGCCAGCAGAAGTGGACTAGCGAGCTCCTACGAGCAGTACTTC. Translating gives CASRSGLASSYEQYF.

This clonotype was counted between two and nine times. As DNA, the CDR3 is TGTGCCAGCAGAGATCCGGGACGGTCGAACTATGGCTACACCTTC. Its protein is CASRDPGRSNYGYTF. V is TRBV6-2 or TRBV6-3 and J is TRBJ1-2; perhaps TRBD1 as D (5 bases). V was pared by 6 bases and J by 2 bases, with 16 bases between. The CDR3 is 15 residues long. Germline V gene sequence: CDR1 MNHEY, CDR2 SVGEGT.

The chain is built from TRBV14 and TRBJ2-2; tentatively, D is TRBD2 (6 bases). V was pared by 0 bases and J by 5 bases, with 10 bases between. This CDR3 region has 15 residues. Germline V gene lookup returns CDR1 SGHDN and CDR2 FVKESK. This CDR3 is CASSQDLAGTGELFF. CDR3 coding DNA: TGTGCCAGCAGCCAAGATTTGGCGGGAACCGGGGAGCTGTTTTTT.

In its sample, this clonotype was seen many times. The CDR3 DNA reads TGCAGTGCTAGAGTTTCGATCACCGGGGAGCTGTTTTTT. Protein sequence: CSARVSITGELFF. The V call is TRBV20-1, the J call TRBJ2-2; D remains ambiguous. The germline V and J ends were trimmed by 1 base and 4 bases, with 7 bases remaining between them. This CDR3 contains 13 residues. Germline values: CDR1 DFQATT, CDR2 SNEGSKA (reference sequence).

CDR3: CASRPGQGASDTQYF. In nucleotides, the CDR3 is TGTGCCAGTAGGCCGGGACAGGGTGCTTCAGATACGCAGTATTTT. V gene TRBV19 combines with J gene TRBJ2-3, with 9 nucleotides matching TRBD1. With 6 bases clipped from V and 4 bases from J, the junction kept 8 bases outside the gene matches. The germline V gene has CDR1 LNHDA and CDR2 SQIVND (reference sequence). The CDR3 extends over 15 amino acids.

The V gene is TRBV7-7, the J gene TRBJ2-1; the match to TRBD2 covers 10 bases. CDR1 and CDR2 from the germline V gene are SSHAT and FNYEAQ (reference sequence). This CDR3 is built from 19 residues. After removal of 2 bases from V and 7 bases from J, the junction contained 17 bases not matched to a gene. CDR3 sequence: CASSLFGAGAGGPRNEQFF. CDR3 sequence (DNA): TGTGCCAGCAGCTTATTCGGGGCGGGAGCGGGAGGGCCGCGAAATGAGCAGTTCTTC.

V is TRBV10-3 and J is TRBJ2-1, with D maybe TRBD2 (5 bases). The CDR3 extends over 15 amino acids. CDR1 ENHRY and CDR2 SYGVKD come from the germline V gene. Trimming stripped 3 bases from V and 4 bases from J, with 13 bases between. The CDR3 DNA follows: TGTGCCATCAGTGAATCCGGCGGAGGTTACAATGAGCAGTTCTTC. It translates to CAISESGGGYNEQFF.

This chain connects TRBV7-2 to TRBJ2-2; 9 bases line up with TRBD2. The CDR3 runs 16 residues. Germline V gives CDR1 SGHTA, CDR2 FQGNSA. Losses at the gene ends were 0 bases for V and 6 bases for J; bases not matched to a gene: 5. In DNA form, the CDR3 reads TGTGCCAGCAGCTTAGCTATTAGCGGGAGCCCCGGGGAGCTGTTTTTT. Protein: CASSLAISGSPGELFF.

This chain uses TRBV29-1 with TRBJ2-2, with D perhaps matching TRBD1 (6 bases). CDR3 length: 15 amino acids. Trimming removed 1 base from V and 1 base from J, with 10 bases in between. Germline CDR1 SQVTM, CDR2 ANQGSEA. CDR3 DNA: TGCAGCGTTGAAGGAGGACAGCGGAACACCGGGGAGCTGTTTTTT. It is translated as CSVEGGQRNTGELFF.

This clonotype was picked up a small number of times. The J gene is TRBJ1-1, the V gene TRBV5-1; D unresolved. Germline V gene data show CDR1 as SGHRS and CDR2 as YFSETQ. This CDR3 comprises 15 residues. V lost 0 bases and J lost 1, with 10 bases in between. CDR3 sequence reads: CASSLGMTTNTEAFF. CDR3 in DNA: TGCGCCAGCAGCTTGGGGATGACAACGAACACTGAAGCTTTCTTT.

This clonotype occurred a few times. The chain employs TRBV12-3 or TRBV12-4 and TRBJ1-2; D uncertain. CDR3 length equals 14 residues. V dropped 2 bases and J dropped 7 bases, with 14 bases sitting between them. CDR3 nucleotide sequence: TGTGCCAGCAGTTTAAGAGACGGACTACCTGGCTACACCTTC. It codes for CASSLRDGLPGYTF.

The V and J genes are TRBV6-2 or TRBV6-3 and TRBJ2-3; 8 bases fit TRBD2. The V segment lost 6 bases and the J segment 4 bases; nucleotides outside the gene matches: 6. Germline loops: CDR1 MNHEY, CDR2 SVGEGT. The CDR3 runs to 14 residues. This CDR3 is CASSKAGEADTQYF. The CDR3, as DNA: TGTGCCAGCAGCAAAGCGGGAGAGGCAGATACGCAGTATTTT.

In DNA, the CDR3 is TGCGCCAGCAGCTTCGCCGAAATTCAGCCTTCACCCCTCCACTTT. Residues: CASSFAEIQPSPLHF. V usage is TRBV5-1 and J usage is TRBJ1-6; no clear D gene. Germline CDR1 SGHRS, CDR2 YFSETQ. This CDR3 comprises 15 residues. Trimming stripped 2 bases from V and 9 bases from J, with 15 bases between.

This clonotype was observed once. The chain employs TRBV6-1 and TRBJ1-1; D ambiguous. The V end lost 8 bases, the J end lost 6 bases, and 19 bases lay between the germline ends. This CDR3 has 14 residues. The germline CDR1 and CDR2 sequences are MNHNS and SASEGT. The CDR3 protein is CASGRGLYGAEAFF. DNA for the CDR3: TGTGCCAGCGGCCGAGGTCTTTACGGGGCTGAAGCTTTCTTT.

This clonotype has a count of ten or more. The J gene is TRBJ1-1, the V gene TRBV28; 8 bases agree with TRBD1. With 6 bases clipped from V and 5 bases from J, the junction kept 8 bases outside the gene matches. The germline gives CDR1 MDHEN, CDR2 SYDVKM. CDR3 length: 14 amino acids. DNA for the CDR3: TGTGCCAGCAGCCCGACAGGGGTGGGGACTGAAGCTTTCTTT. This gives the protein CASSPTGVGTEAFF.

The chain carries TRBV7-2 and TRBJ1-5; D gene uncertain. The germline V gene has CDR1 SGHTA and CDR2 FQGNSA. V lost 5 bases and J 0 bases, leaving 5 bases between the germline ends. CDR3 length: 13 amino acids. CDR3 sequence reads: CASSPHSNQPQHF. The CDR3 DNA follows: TGTGCCAGCAGCCCTCATAGCAATCAGCCCCAGCATTTT.

This clonotype came up a few times. The chain uses TRBV7-8 and TRBJ2-5; TRBD2 might be the D (6 bases). With 5 bases removed from V and 1 base from J, the gap between germline ends came to 11 bases. Germline CDR1 and CDR2: SGHVS and FQNEAQ. The CDR3 totals 14 residues. The CDR3 DNA reads as TGTGCCAGCAGCCATAGCGGAATCCAAGAGACCCAGTACTTC. Amino acids: CASSHSGIQETQYF.

The chain employs TRBV20-1 and TRBJ2-4; D call uncertain. V was pared by 5 bases and J by 3 bases, with 17 bases between. CDR1 DFQATT and CDR2 SNEGSKA come from the germline V gene (reference sequence). The CDR3 sequence is 15 residues long. The CDR3 bases are TGCAGTGCTCACTCGGCCCCGATTGACAAAAACATTCAGTACTTC. Protein sequence: CSAHSAPIDKNIQYF.

CDR3 nucleotide sequence: TGCGCCAGCAGCTTGTCATGGGGGGGCTGGGAGACCCAGTACTTC. The encoded protein is CASSLSWGGWETQYF. This sequence joins TRBV5-1 and TRBJ2-5; tentatively, D is TRBD2 (7 bases). CDR1 is SGHRS, CDR2 YFSETQ, per germline. The CDR3 has 15 amino acids. Trimming pared 1 base from V and 5 bases from J, leaving 15 bases between.

The table lists this clonotype with a count of one. One end of the junction varies from germline; a read error may be responsible. The chain employs TRBV27 and TRBJ2-1, with D unresolved. Looked up from germline, CDR1 is MNHEY and CDR2 is SMNVEV (reference sequence). This CDR3 is built from 9 residues. CDR3 DNA sequence: TGTGCCATCTGTAATGAGCCGTTCTTC. Protein sequence: CAICNEPFF.